This T cell receptor (beta chain) was recovered during a study of T cells after yellow fever vaccination. Study information: Any fraction with a low cell number was prepared using SMART-Seq v4 Ultra Low Input. Study findings and constraints: A small proportion of clonotypes was detected in both the CD4 and CD8 compartments.

This clonotype was seen a few times. Its specificity is not known. The V end lost 2 bases, the J end lost 1 base, and 17 bases lay between the germline ends. The CDR3 has 17 residues. The V gene's germline CDR1 is MNHEY and CDR2 SVGAGI. TCRdb reprocessed the 5' RACE reads via MiXCR and lists one record per CDR3 protein. The sample gives about 210,000 distinct CDR3 sequences, 3% to 4% of which show up once; around 3.3% is in the top ten. V is TRBV6-5 and J is TRBJ1-1; D is ambiguous. This specimen consisted of CD4+ T cells sorted from PBMCs, obtained 10 days after the yellow fever booster vaccination. The origin of this receptor is a man aged 18-30 years who received the YFV17D yellow fever vaccine. The CDR3 sequence: CASSYVLPGHPNTEAFF. The CDR3 DNA reads TGTGCCAGCAGTTACGTTCTCCCCGGGCACCCGAACACTGAAGCTTTCTTT.